The 19 T cell receptor beta chains listed next were all sequenced from one sample in a study of blood T cells in healthy people across ages. Primers used in a second PCR of roughly 6 to 11 cycles were a sample-barcoded 5' primer and a J-beta primer mix. TCRdb analysed the 5' RACE reads with MiXCR anew, one entry per CDR3 protein. The sample has some 1.4 million distinct CDR3 sequences; approximately 40% are singletons. The sequenced material came from blood. The source of these receptors is a woman aged 18 to 35 in good health.

This clonotype was found many times. The rearrangement joins TRBV5-5 to TRBJ2-3, with D unresolved. CDR1 is SGHKS and CDR2 is YYEKEE in the germline V gene (reference sequence). Trimming shortened V by 4 bases and J by 3 bases, and 15 bases separated the two germline ends. This CDR3 has 15 amino acids. The CDR3 DNA follows: TGTGCCAGCAGCCCTCTAATGACGGAGACAGATACGCAGTATTTT. It translates to CASSPLMTETDTQYF.

The chain links TRBV5-1 to TRBJ2-3, with D uncertain. The V end lost 0 bases, the J end lost 1 base, and 12 bases lay between the germline ends. Germline loops: CDR1 SGHRS, CDR2 YFSETQ. The CDR3 is 16 residues long. The CDR3 sequence is CASSLERAAGTDTQYF. CDR3 nucleotide sequence: TGCGCCAGCAGCTTGGAAAGGGCGGCGGGCACAGATACGCAGTATTTT.

J is TRBJ2-7 and V is TRBV5-1, with a weak D call TRBD1 (5 bases). Trimming cost V 0 bases and J 2 bases, with 18 bases left between them. Germline CDR1 and CDR2: SGHRS and YFSETQ. This CDR3 has 17 amino acids. The DNA of the CDR3 is TGCGCCAGCAGCTTGGCCCCAGCAGGGCAAACCCCCTACGAGCAGTACTTC. Translated, it gives CASSLAPAGQTPYEQYF.

The chain links TRBV5-1 to TRBJ2-2; a weak D match, TRBD2 (5 bases). V lost 4 bases, J lost 6 bases, and 16 bases lay in between. Germline loops: CDR1 SGHRS, CDR2 YFSETQ. This CDR3 spans 15 amino acids. The CDR3 reads CASSRVEGQAGELFF. The CDR3 DNA sequence: TGCGCCAGCAGCCGGGTAGAGGGCCAGGCCGGGGAGCTGTTTTTT.

This clonotype was seen only a few times. V gene TRBV7-2 combines with J gene TRBJ2-1, with D uncertain. Germline V gene data show CDR1 as SGHTA and CDR2 as FQGNSA. The length of the CDR3 is 16 residues. Trimming removed 0 bases at V and 5 bases at J, with 14 bases between. CDR3 loop: CASSLAWAGGDNEQFF. The CDR3 coding sequence is TGTGCCAGCAGCTTAGCGTGGGCAGGCGGAGACAATGAGCAGTTCTTC.

This clonotype was recorded at least ten times. This chain connects TRBV29-1 to TRBJ1-1; no firm D call. The CDR3 is 11 amino acids. CDR1 is SQVTM and CDR2 is ANQGSEA in the germline V gene. The V end was cut by 3 bases, the J end by 1 base, with 3 bases between. The CDR3: CSVERNTEAFF. As DNA, the CDR3 is TGCAGCGTTGAGAGGAACACTGAAGCTTTCTTT.

This clonotype has more than one count but fewer than ten. J is TRBJ2-1 and V is TRBV9, with 14 positions matching TRBD2. V was clipped by 4 bases and J by 6 bases; unmatched bases: 6. Germline V gives CDR1 SGDLS, CDR2 YYNGEE. The CDR3 spans 16 residues. The CDR3 nucleotides read TGTGCCAGCAGCACCGGGACTAGCGGGAGATTCAATGAGCAGTTCTTC. Its protein product is CASSTGTSGRFNEQFF.

The gene calls are TRBV5-1 and TRBJ2-7; 9 bases are a match to TRBD2. CDR1 is SGHRS, CDR2 YFSETQ, per germline. The V gene end was trimmed by 0 bases and the J gene end by 11 bases; junction bases not matched to a gene: 6. The CDR3 covers 13 residues. The CDR3 sequence: CASSLASSSGKYF. For the CDR3, the DNA is TGCGCCAGCAGCTTGGCCTCGTCTAGCGGGAAGTACTTC. The variable domain in full, completed from reference TRBV5-1 and TRBJ2-7, reads KAGVTQTPRYLIKTRGQQVTLSCSPISGHRSVSWYQQTPGQGLQFLFEYFSETQRNKGNFPGRFSGRQFSNSRSEMNVSTLELGDSALYLCASSLASSSGKYFGPGTRLTVT.

V gene TRBV6-5 combines with J gene TRBJ1-4; no clear D gene. Trimming shortened V by 0 bases and J by 9 bases, and 8 bases separated the two germline ends. CDR3 length: 13 amino acids. The V gene's germline CDR1 is MNHEY and CDR2 SVGAGI. CDR3 in amino acids: CASSYSPNKKLFF. CDR3 in DNA: TGTGCCAGCAGTTACTCGCCAAATAAAAAACTGTTTTTT.

The gene calls are TRBV24-1 and TRBJ2-5, with D unclear. The CDR3 runs to 15 residues. The V gene's germline CDR1 is KGHDR and CDR2 SFDVKD. V lost 1 base, J lost 2 bases, and 10 bases lay in between. CDR3 sequence reads: CATSDFPQRQETQYF. CDR3 DNA sequence: TGTGCCACCAGTGATTTCCCCCAGAGACAAGAGACCCAGTACTTC.

This clonotype was counted only a few times. The rearrangement joins TRBV20-1 to TRBJ2-7; D may be TRBD2 (5 bases). The tail of the sequence fits TRBJ2-5 better, so the J call may be wrong. The CDR3 runs 13 residues. The germline V gene has CDR1 DFQATT and CDR2 SNEGSKA (reference sequence). This CDR3 reads CSAPRPGKETQYF. DNA of the CDR3: TGCAGTGCCCCGAGACCGGGAAAGGAGACCCAGTACTTC.

The rearrangement joins TRBV11-2 to TRBJ2-3, with D unclear. The CDR3 has 13 amino acids. The germline CDR1 and CDR2 sequences are SGHAT and FQNNGV. V was pared by 0 bases and J by 6 bases, with 7 bases between. CDR3 amino acids: CASSLDRLDTQYF. The CDR3 DNA reads as TGTGCCAGCAGCTTAGATCGTTTGGATACGCAGTATTTT. Based on the CDR3 plus reference TRBV11-2 and TRBJ2-3, the full variable domain is EAGVAQSPRYKIIEKRQSVAFWCNPISGHATLYWYQQILGQGPKLLIQFQNNGVVDDSQLPKDRFSAERLKGVDSTLKIQPAKLEDSAVYLCASSLDRLDTQYFGPGTRLTVL.

The rearrangement joins TRBV12-5 to TRBJ1-1; tentatively, D is TRBD1 (5 bases). Trimming cost V 6 bases and J 5 bases, with 13 bases left between them. The CDR3 length is 13 residues. The V gene's germline CDR1 is LGHNT and CDR2 FRNRAP. The CDR3 coding sequence is TGTGCTAGTGGACGCGACAGCTATACTGAAGCTTTCTTT. This translates into CASGRDSYTEAFF.

The V gene is TRBV15, the J gene TRBJ1-2; TRBD1 might be the D (5 bases). Germline CDR1 reads LNHNV; CDR2 reads YYDKDF (reference sequence). The length of the CDR3 is 13 residues. V was pared by 3 bases and J by 3 bases, with 8 bases between. DNA of the CDR3: TGTGCCACCAGCAGCGACAGTTACTATGGCTACACCTTC. Amino acid sequence: CATSSDSYYGYTF.

This sequence joins TRBV6-2 or TRBV6-3 and TRBJ1-2; TRBD1 is a possible D gene (5 bases). Trimming stripped 7 bases from V and 0 bases from J, with 12 bases between. Germline loops: CDR1 MNHEY, CDR2 SVGEGT. CDR3 length equals 14 residues. The CDR3 region is CASNGQPPNYGYTF. The DNA for the CDR3 is TGTGCCAGCAACGGACAACCTCCTAACTATGGCTACACCTTC.

A word on this clonotype: With a much larger clone just one base away, this may be a read error. The chain joins TRBV20-1 to TRBJ2-7; weak D call: TRBD2 (5 bases). From germline, CDR1 is DFQATT and CDR2 SNEGSKA (reference sequence). This CDR3 has 15 residues. CDR3 sequence (DNA): TGCAGTGCCAGAGAGACCGGGGTGACCCCCTACGAGCAGTACTTC. Protein sequence: CSARETGVTPYEQYF.

This clonotype turned up a few times. The V call is TRBV12-3 or TRBV12-4, the J call TRBJ2-1; tentative D call: TRBD2 (6 bases). V lost 6 bases and J 0 bases, leaving 12 bases between the germline ends. This CDR3 is 15 amino acids long. The CDR3 sequence is CASSRTKGSYNEQFF. CDR3 in DNA: TGTGCCAGCAGCCGGACTAAGGGCTCCTACAATGAGCAGTTCTTC.

The chain carries TRBV4-1 and TRBJ2-3; 13 bases map to TRBD2. This CDR3 has 18 amino acids. Unmatched junction bases numbered 11, after V lost 4 bases and J lost 4 bases. Germline-derived CDR1 and CDR2 are MGHRA and YSYEKL. This CDR3 is CASSPRLAGGPGADTQYF. Written as DNA, the CDR3 is TGCGCCAGCAGCCCCCGACTAGCGGGAGGTCCGGGTGCAGATACGCAGTATTTT.

This clonotype appeared a few times. The chain carries TRBV6-2 or TRBV6-3 and TRBJ2-4, with D hard to call. Trimming removed 5 bases from V and 0 bases from J, with 11 bases in between. The CDR3 runs 15 residues. From germline, CDR1 is MNHEY and CDR2 SVGEGT. This CDR3 is CASSLRSLAKNIQYF. CDR3 DNA sequence: TGTGCCAGCAGTCTCAGGTCACTAGCCAAAAACATTCAGTACTTC.